This T cell receptor beta chain is from a study of lymphopenia after photon versus proton radiotherapy. The study's findings and limits: After lymphocyte nadir, photon-treated repertoires showed oligoclonal expansion, especially CD8+ Temra.

The germline V and J ends were trimmed by 2 bases and 2 bases, with 7 bases remaining between them. The V gene's germline CDR1 is SGHTA and CDR2 FQGNSA. The CDR3 length is 15 residues. About this clone itself: Its cognate antigen is unknown.

The repertoire was sequenced with immunoSEQ multiplex PCR; TCRdb's copy has only in-frame clones and lacks some. The sample lists around 50,000 clones; about four fifths were seen once. The chain couples TRBV7-2 to TRBJ2-6, with TRBD1 as a possible D gene (6 bases). The TCR sequence derives from a man aged 55 to 69 with pancreatic cancer. Material: peripheral blood, obtained from a patient treated with proton-based radiotherapy. CDR3 DNA: TGTGCCAGCAGCTTACAGGGGACTGGGGCCAACGTCCTGACTTTC. This encodes CASSLQGTGANVLTF.